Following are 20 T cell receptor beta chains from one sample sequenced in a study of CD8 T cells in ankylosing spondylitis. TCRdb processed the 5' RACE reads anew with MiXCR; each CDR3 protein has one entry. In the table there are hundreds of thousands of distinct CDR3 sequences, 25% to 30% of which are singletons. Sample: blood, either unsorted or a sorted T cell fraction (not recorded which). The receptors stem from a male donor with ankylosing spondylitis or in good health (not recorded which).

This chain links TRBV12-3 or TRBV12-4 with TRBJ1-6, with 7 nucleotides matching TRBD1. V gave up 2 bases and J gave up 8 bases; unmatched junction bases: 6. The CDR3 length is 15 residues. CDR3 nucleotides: TGTGCCAGCAGTTTAACCAGGGGGTTTGATTCACCCCTCCACTTT. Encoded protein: CASSLTRGFDSPLHF.

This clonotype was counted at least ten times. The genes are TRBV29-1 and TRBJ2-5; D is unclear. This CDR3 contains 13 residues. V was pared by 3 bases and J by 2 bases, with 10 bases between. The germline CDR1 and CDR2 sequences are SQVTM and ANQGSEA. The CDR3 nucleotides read TGCAGCGTTGAGGGTAGACCACAAGAGACCCAGTACTTC. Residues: CSVEGRPQETQYF.

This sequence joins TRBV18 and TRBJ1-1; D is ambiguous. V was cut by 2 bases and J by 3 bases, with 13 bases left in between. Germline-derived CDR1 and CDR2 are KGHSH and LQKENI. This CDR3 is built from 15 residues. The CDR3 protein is CASSPMTLGDTEAFF. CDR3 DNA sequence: TGTGCCAGCTCACCAATGACGTTAGGTGACACTGAAGCTTTCTTT.

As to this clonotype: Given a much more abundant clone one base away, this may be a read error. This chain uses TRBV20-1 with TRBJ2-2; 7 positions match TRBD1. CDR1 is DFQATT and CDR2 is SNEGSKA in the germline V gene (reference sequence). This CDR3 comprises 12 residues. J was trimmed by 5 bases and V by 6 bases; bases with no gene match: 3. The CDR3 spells CSADRETGELFF. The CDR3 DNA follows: TGCAGTGCCGACAGGGAAACCGGGGAGCTGTTTTTT.

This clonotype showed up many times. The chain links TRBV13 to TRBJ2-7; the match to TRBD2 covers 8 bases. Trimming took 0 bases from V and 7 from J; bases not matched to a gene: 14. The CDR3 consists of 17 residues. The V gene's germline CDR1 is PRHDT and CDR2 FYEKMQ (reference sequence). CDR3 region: CASSLGWSARGAWEQYF. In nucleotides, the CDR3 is TGTGCCAGCAGCTTAGGGTGGTCTGCGCGGGGGGCGTGGGAGCAGTACTTC.

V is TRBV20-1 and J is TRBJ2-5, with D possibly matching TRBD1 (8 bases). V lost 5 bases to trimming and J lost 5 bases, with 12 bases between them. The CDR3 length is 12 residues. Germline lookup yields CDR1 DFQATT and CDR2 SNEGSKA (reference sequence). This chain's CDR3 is CSAGQGGETQYF. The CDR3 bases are TGCAGTGCTGGACAGGGAGGGGAGACCCAGTACTTC.

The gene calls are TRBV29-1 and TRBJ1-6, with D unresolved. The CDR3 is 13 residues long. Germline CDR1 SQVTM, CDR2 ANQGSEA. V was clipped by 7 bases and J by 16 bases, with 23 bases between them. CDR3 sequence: CSDLPRRPRELHF. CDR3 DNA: TGCAGCGACTTGCCCCGCAGGCCGCGAGAGCTCCACTTT.

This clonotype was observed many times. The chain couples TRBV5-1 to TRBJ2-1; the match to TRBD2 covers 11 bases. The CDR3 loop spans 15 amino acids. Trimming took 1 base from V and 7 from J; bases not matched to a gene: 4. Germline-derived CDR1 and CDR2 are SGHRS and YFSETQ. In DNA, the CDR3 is TGCGCCAGCAGCTTGACCGGGACTAGCGGTAATGAGCAGTTCTTC. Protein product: CASSLTGTSGNEQFF.

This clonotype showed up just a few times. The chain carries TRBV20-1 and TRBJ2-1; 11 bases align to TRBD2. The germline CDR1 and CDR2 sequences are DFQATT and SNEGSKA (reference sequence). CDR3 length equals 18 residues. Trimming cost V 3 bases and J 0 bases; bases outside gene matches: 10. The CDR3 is CSARSLAGVWSSYNEQFF. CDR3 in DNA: TGCAGTGCTAGGTCACTAGCGGGAGTCTGGAGCTCCTACAATGAGCAGTTCTTC.

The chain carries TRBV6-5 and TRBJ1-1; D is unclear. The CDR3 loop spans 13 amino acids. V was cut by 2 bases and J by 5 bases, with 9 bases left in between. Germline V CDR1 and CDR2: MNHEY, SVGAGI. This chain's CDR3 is CASSYGGYTEAFF. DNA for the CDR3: TGTGCCAGCAGTTACGGAGGATATACTGAAGCTTTCTTT.

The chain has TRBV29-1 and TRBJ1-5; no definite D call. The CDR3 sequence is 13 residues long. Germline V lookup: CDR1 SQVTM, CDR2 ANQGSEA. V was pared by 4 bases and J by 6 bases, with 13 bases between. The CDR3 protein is CSVGGGRFQPQHF. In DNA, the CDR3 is TGCAGCGTTGGGGGAGGGCGGTTTCAGCCCCAGCATTTT.

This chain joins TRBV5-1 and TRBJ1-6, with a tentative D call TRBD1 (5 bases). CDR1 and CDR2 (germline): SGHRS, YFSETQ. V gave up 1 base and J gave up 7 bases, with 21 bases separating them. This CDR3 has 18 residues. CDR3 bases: TGCGCCAGCAGCTTGCAGAGTGTCGGTGGGGGTTCAAATTCACCCCTCCACTTT. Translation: CASSLQSVGGGSNSPLHF.

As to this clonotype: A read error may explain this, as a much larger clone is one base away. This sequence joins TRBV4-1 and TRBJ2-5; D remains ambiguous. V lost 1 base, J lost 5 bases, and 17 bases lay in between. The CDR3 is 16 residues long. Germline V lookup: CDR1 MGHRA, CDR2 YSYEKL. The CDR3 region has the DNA TGCGCCAGCAGCCAAGGTGATGGCATGGTATACGAGACCCAGTACTTC. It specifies CASSQGDGMVYETQYF.

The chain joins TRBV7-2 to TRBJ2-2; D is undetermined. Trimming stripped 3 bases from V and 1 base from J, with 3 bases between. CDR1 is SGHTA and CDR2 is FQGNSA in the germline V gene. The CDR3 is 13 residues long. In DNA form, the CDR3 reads TGTGCCAGCAGCTTCGAGAACACCGGGGAGCTGTTTTTT. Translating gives CASSFENTGELFF. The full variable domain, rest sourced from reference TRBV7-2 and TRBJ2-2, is GAGVSQSPSNKVTEKGKDVELRCDPISGHTALYWYRQSLGQGLEFLIYFQGNSAPDKSGLPSDRFSAERTGGSVSTLTIQRTQQEDSAVYLCASSFENTGELFFGEGSRLTVL.

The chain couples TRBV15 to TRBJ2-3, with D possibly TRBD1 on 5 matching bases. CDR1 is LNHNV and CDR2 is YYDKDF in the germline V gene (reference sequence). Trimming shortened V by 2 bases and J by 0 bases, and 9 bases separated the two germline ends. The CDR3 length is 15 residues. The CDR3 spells CATSRLAGSTDTQYF. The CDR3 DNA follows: TGTGCCACCAGCAGACTGGCAGGGAGCACAGATACGCAGTATTTT.

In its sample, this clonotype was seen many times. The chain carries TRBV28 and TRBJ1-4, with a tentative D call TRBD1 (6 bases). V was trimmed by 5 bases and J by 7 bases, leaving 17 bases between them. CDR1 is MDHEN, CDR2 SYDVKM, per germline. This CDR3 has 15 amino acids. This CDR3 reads CASSQQGLTGEKLFF. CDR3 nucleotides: TGTGCCAGCAGTCAACAGGGTCTAACAGGTGAAAAACTGTTTTTT.

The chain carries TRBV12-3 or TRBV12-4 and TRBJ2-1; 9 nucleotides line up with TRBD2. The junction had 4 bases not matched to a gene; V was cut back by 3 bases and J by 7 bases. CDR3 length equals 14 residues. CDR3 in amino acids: CASSLREGLNEQFF. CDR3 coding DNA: TGTGCCAGCAGTTTGCGGGAGGGCCTAAATGAGCAGTTCTTC.

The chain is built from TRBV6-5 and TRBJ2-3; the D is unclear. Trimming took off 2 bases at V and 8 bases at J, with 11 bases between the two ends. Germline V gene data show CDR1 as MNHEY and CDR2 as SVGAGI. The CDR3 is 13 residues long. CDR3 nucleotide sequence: TGTGCCAGCAGTTACGGCGAGATTGGTACGCAGTATTTT. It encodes CASSYGEIGTQYF.

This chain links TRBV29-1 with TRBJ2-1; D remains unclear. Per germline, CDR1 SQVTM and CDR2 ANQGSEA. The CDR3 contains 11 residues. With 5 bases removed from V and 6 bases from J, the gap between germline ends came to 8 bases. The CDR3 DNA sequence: TGCAGCGTTCTGACACTCAATGAGCAGTTCTTC. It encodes CSVLTLNEQFF.

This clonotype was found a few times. In DNA form, the CDR3 reads TGTGCCAGTAGTATTCACTATGGCTACACCTTC. Its translation is CASSIHYGYTF. This chain uses TRBV19 with TRBJ1-2; D call uncertain. The length of the CDR3 is 11 residues. Germline assignment: CDR1 LNHDA and CDR2 SQIVND (reference sequence). Trimming removed 3 bases from V and 3 bases from J, with 2 bases in between. The complete variable domain, with remaining parts taken from reference TRBV19 and TRBJ1-2, reads DGGITQSPKYLFRKEGQNVTLSCEQNLNHDAMYWYRQDPGQGLRLIYYSQIVNDFQKGDIAEGYSVSREKKESFPLTVTSAQKNPTAFYLCASSIHYGYTFGSGTRLTVV.